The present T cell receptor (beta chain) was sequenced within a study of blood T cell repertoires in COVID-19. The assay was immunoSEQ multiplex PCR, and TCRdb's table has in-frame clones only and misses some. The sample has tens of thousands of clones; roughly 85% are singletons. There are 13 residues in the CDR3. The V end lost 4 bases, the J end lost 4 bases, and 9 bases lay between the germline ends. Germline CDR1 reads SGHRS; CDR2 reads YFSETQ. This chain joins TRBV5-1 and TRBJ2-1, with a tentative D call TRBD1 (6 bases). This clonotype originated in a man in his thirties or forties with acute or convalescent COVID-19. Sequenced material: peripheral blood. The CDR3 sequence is CASSHGQYNEQFF. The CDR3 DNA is TGCGCCAGCAGCCACGGACAGTACAATGAGCAGTTCTTC.